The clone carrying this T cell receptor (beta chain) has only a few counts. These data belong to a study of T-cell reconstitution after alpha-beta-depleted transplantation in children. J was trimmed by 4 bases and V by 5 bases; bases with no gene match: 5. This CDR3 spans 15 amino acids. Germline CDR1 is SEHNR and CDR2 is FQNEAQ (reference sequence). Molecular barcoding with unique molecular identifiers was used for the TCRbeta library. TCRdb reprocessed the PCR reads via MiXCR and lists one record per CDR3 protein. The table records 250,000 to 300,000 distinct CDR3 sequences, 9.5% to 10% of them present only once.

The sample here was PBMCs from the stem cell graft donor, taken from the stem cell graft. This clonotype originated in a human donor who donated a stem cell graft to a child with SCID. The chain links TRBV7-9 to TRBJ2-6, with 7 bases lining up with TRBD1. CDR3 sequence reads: CASSGTGAGANVLTF. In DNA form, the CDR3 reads TGTGCCAGCAGCGGTACAGGGGCCGGGGCCAACGTCCTGACTTTC.